This T cell receptor (beta chain) was profiled in a study of CD8 T cells in ankylosing spondylitis. This clonotype was counted many times. The antigen is undetermined. TCRdb itself ran the 5' RACE reads through MiXCR, one entry per CDR3 protein. The data contain about 800,000 distinct CDR3 sequences, 12% of them seen just once; the ten biggest clones take up roughly 0.51%. Study-wide findings and caveats: Ankylosing spondylitis blood seemed to carry a telltale TCR beta motif made of several highly homologous variants. There was reportedly significant enrichment of clones that were disease-linked in matched ankylosing spondylitis synovial fluid.

The CDR3 length is 15 residues. Trimming shortened V by 3 bases and J by 4 bases, and 18 bases separated the two germline ends. The germline CDR1 and CDR2 sequences are DFQATT and SNEGSKA (reference sequence). This chain connects TRBV20-1 to TRBJ1-2, with D perhaps TRBD1 (5 bases). This receptor was identified in a male donor with ankylosing spondylitis. Specimen: blood, either unsorted or a sorted T cell fraction (not recorded which). Written as DNA, the CDR3 is TGCAGTGCTAGGCCGCCCCTAAACAGGCCCTATGGCTACACCTTC. Translated: CSARPPLNRPYGYTF.